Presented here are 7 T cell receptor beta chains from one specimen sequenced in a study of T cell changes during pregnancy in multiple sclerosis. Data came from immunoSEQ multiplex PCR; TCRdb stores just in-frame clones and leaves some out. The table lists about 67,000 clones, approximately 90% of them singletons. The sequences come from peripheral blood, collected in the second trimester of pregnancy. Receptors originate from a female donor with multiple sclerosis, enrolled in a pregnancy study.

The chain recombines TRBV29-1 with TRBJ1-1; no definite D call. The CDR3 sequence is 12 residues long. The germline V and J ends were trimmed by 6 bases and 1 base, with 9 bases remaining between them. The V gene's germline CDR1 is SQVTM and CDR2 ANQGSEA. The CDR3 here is CSVRLGNTEAFF. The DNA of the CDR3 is TGCAGCGTGAGGCTTGGGAACACTGAAGCTTTCTTT.

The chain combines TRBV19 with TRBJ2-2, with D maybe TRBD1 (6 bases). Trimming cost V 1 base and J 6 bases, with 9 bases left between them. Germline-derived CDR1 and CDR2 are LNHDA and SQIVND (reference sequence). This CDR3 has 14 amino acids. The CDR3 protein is CASSIGGGPGELFF. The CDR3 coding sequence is TGTGCCAGTAGTATAGGTGGGGGCCCCGGGGAGCTGTTTTTT.

CDR3 sequence: CASSPLGQRATYEQYF. CDR3 bases: TGTGCCAGCAGTCCTTTAGGTCAGCGGGCTACCTACGAGCAGTACTTC. The chain couples TRBV27 to TRBJ2-7; a possible D gene is TRBD2 (6 bases). The V gene's germline CDR1 is MNHEY and CDR2 SMNVEV (reference sequence). The ends were cut back, 5 bases at V and 2 bases at J, with 19 bases in the middle. The CDR3 is 16 residues long.

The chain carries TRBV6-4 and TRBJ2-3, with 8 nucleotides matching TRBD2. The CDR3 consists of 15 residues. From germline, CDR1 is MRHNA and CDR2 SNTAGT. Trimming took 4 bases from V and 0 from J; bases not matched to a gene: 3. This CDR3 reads CASSGVAGSTDTQYF. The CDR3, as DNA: TGTGCCAGCAGTGGCGTAGCGGGGAGCACAGATACGCAGTATTTT.

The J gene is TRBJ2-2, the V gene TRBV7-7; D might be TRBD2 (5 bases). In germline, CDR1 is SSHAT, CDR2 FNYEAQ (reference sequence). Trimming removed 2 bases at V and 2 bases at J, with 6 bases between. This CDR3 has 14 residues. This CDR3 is CASSLSGNTGELFF. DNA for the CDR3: TGTGCCAGCAGCTTAAGCGGAAACACCGGGGAGCTGTTTTTT. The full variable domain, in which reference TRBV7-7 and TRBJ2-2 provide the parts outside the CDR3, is GAGVSQSPRYKVTKRGQDVTLRCDPISSHATLYWYQQALGQGPEFLTYFNYEAQPDKSGLPSDRFSAERPEGSISTLTIQRTEQRDSAMYRCASSLSGNTGELFFGEGSRLTVL.

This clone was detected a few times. DNA of the CDR3: TGTGCCAGTAGTAGCGGGTTCAGAGCTTTCTTT. Its protein is CASSSGFRAFF. The chain uses TRBV19 and TRBJ1-1; D unresolved. Trimming removed 4 bases at V and 10 bases at J, with 10 bases between. Germline V CDR1 and CDR2: LNHDA, SQIVND (reference sequence). The CDR3 is 11 residues long.

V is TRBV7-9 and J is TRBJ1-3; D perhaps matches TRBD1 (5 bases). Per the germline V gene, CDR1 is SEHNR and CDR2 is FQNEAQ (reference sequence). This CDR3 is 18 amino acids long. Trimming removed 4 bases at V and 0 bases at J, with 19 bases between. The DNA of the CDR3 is TGTGCCAGCAGCTCGAATCGTGGGCGCACAGGCTCTGGAAACACCATATATTTT. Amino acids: CASSSNRGRTGSGNTIYF.